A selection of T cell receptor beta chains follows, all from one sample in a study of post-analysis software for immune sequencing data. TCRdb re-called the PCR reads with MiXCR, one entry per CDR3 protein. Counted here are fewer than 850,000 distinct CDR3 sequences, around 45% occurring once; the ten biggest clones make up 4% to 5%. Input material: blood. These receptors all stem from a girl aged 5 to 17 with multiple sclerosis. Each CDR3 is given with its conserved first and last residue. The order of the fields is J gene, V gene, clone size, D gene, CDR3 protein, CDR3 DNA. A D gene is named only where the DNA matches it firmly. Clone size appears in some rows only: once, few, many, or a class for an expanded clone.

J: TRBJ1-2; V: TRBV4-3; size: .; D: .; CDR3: CASSRDPEDYGYTF; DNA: TGCGCCAGCAGCCGAGACCCAGAGGACTATGGCTACACCTTC
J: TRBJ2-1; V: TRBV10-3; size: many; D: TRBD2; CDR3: CASTTSGSNNEQFF; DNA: TGTGCCAGCACTACTAGCGGGAGTAACAATGAGCAGTTCTTC
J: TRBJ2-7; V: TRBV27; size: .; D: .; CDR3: CASSFAGPEYEQYF; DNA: TGTGCCAGCAGTTTTGCAGGGCCGGAATACGAGCAGTACTTC
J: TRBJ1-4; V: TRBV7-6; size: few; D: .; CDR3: CASSLGAGATNEKLFF; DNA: TGTGCCAGCAGCTTGGGGGCCGGGGCAACTAATGAAAAACTGTTTTTT
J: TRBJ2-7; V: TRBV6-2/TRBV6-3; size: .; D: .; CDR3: CASSYGGPGYEQYF; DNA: TGTGCCAGCAGTTACGGGGGCCCCGGGTACGAGCAGTACTTC
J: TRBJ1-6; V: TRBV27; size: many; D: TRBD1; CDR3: CASSLYRGNSPLHF; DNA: TGTGCCAGCAGTTTATACAGGGGTAATTCACCCCTCCACTTT
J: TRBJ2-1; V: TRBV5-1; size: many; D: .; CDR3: CASSFSASYNEQFF; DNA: TGCGCCAGCAGCTTTAGCGCGTCCTACAATGAGCAGTTCTTC
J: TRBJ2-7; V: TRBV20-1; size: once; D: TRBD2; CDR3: CSARLATTYEQYF; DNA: TGCAGCGCCCGACTAGCGACCACCTACGAGCAGTACTTC
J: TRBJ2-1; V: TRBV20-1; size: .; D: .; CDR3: CSARTARNFYEQFF; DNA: TGCAGTGCTAGGACGGCACGGAATTTCTACGAGCAGTTCTTC
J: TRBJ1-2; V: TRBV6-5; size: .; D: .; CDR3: CASSYLVGGQGYGYTF; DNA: TGTGCCAGCAGTTACCTCGTCGGGGGGCAGGGCTATGGCTACACCTTC
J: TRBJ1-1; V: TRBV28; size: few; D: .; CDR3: CASTPIRTNTEAFF; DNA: TGTGCCAGCACCCCTATCAGAACGAACACTGAAGCTTTCTTT
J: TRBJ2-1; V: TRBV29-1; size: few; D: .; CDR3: CSVDGQGDYEQFF; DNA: TGCAGCGTTGACGGGCAGGGTGACTATGAGCAGTTCTTC
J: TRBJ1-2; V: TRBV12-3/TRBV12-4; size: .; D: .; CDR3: CASSLVAGGYGYTF; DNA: TGTGCCAGCAGTTTAGTAGCCGGCGGCTATGGCTACACCTTC
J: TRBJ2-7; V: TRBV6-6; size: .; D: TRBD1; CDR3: CASSYSRDRSYEQYF; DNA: TGTGCCAGCAGTTACTCCCGGGACAGGTCCTACGAGCAGTACTTC
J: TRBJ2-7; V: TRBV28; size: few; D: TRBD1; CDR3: CASSLDPRGPYEQYF; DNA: TGTGCCAGCAGTTTAGATCCCAGGGGGCCCTACGAGCAGTACTTC
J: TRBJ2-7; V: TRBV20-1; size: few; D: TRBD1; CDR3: CSARKDRGGYEQYF; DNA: TGCAGTGCTAGGAAAGACAGGGGTGGCTACGAGCAGTACTTC
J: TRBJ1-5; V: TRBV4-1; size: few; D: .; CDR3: CASSPGAGEQPQHF; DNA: TGCGCCAGCAGCCCAGGGGCAGGGGAGCAGCCCCAGCATTTT
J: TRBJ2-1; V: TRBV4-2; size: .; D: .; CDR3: CASSQDGRAWGNEQFF; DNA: TGTGCCAGCAGCCAAGATGGGCGGGCCTGGGGGAATGAGCAGTTCTTC
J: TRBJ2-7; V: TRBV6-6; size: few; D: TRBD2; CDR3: CASSGSGVPYEQYF; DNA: TGTGCCAGCAGTGGTAGCGGGGTGCCATACGAGCAGTACTTC
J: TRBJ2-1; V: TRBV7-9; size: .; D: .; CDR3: CASSWSTRTDNEQFF; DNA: TGTGCCAGCAGCTGGTCCACCCGGACAGACAATGAGCAGTTCTTC
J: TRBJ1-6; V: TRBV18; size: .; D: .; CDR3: CASSPRQGGSPLHF; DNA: TGTGCCAGCTCACCGCGGCAGGGTGGTTCACCCCTCCACTTT
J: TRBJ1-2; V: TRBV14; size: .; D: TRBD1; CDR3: CASSPGQGEYGYTF; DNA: TGTGCCAGCAGCCCGGGACAGGGCGAATATGGCTACACCTTC
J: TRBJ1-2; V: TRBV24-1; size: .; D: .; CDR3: CATSDFGDGYTF; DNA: TGTGCCACCAGTGATTTCGGGGATGGCTACACCTTC
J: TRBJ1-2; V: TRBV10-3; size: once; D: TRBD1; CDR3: CAISLLGQGTDYTF; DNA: TGTGCCATCAGCCTATTGGGACAGGGAACGGACTACACCTTC
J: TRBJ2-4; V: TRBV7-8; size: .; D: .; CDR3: CASSLWQGGAKNIQYF; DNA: TGTGCCAGCAGCTTATGGCAGGGGGGCGCCAAAAACATTCAGTACTTC
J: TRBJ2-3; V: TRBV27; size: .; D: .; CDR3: CASSLYGWAESTDTQYF; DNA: TGTGCCAGCAGTTTATATGGTTGGGCGGAAAGCACAGATACGCAGTATTTT
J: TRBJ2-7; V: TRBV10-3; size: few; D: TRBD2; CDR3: CAISESTPGSGSNEQYF; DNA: TGTGCCATCAGTGAGTCGACACCGGGTAGCGGGAGTAACGAGCAGTACTTC
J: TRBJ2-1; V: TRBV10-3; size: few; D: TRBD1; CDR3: CAISERGTGLGNEQFF; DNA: TGTGCCATCAGTGAGCGCGGGACAGGGTTGGGGAATGAGCAGTTCTTC
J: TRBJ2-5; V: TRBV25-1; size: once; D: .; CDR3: CATRTVQETQYF; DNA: TGTGCCACCAGGACAGTTCAAGAGACCCAGTACTTC
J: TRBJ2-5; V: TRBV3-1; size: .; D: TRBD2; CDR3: CASSQALAGREQYF; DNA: TGTGCCAGCAGCCAAGCACTAGCGGGGCGAGAGCAGTACTTC
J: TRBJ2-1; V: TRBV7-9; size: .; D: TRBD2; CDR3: CASSTTAGAAYNEQFF; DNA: TGTGCCAGCAGCACTACAGCGGGAGCGGCCTACAATGAGCAGTTCTTC
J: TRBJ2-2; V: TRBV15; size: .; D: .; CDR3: CATSRETGELFF; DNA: TGTGCCACCAGCCGTGAGACCGGGGAGCTGTTTTTT
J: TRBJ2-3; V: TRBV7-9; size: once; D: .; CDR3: CASSAGEVLSTDTQYF; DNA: TGTGCCAGCAGCGCCGGTGAAGTTTTGAGCACAGATACGCAGTATTTT
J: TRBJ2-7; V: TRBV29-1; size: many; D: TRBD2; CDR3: CSVEEGLAGAYEQYF; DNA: TGCAGCGTTGAAGAAGGGCTAGCGGGTGCCTACGAGCAGTACTTC
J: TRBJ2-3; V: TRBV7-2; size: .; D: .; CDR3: CASSSIHTDTQYF; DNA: TGTGCCAGCAGCTCCATACACACAGATACGCAGTATTTT
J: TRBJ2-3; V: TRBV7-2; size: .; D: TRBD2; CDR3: CASSQPGGSTDTQYF; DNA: TGTGCCAGCAGCCAGCCGGGAGGGAGCACAGATACGCAGTATTTT
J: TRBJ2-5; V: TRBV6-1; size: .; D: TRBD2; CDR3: CASSPRDGTSDHETQYF; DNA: TGTGCCAGCAGCCCCCGCGATGGGACTAGCGACCATGAGACCCAGTACTTC
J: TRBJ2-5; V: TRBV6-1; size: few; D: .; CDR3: CASSESKGSRLVETQYF; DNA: TGTGCCAGCAGTGAATCGAAGGGTTCACGATTGGTCGAGACCCAGTACTTC
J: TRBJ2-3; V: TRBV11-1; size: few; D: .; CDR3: CASSLGRGSGPQRTDTQYF; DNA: TGTGCCAGCAGCTTAGGACGTGGGTCAGGTCCCCAACGGACAGATACGCAGTATTTT
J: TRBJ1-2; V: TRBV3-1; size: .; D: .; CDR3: CASSSKPGTNGYTF; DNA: TGTGCCAGCAGCTCAAAGCCCGGAACTAACGGCTACACCTTC
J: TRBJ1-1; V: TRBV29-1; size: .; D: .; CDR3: CSVEGVWNTGAFF; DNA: TGCAGCGTTGAAGGGGTATGGAACACTGGAGCTTTCTTT
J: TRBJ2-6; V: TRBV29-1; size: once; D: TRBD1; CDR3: CSVEILGQGWASGANVLTF; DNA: TGCAGCGTAGAAATCCTGGGACAGGGGTGGGCCTCTGGGGCCAACGTCCTGACTTTC
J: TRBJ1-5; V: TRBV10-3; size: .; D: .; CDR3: CAISDRLDQPQHF; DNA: TGTGCCATCAGTGACCGCCTCGATCAGCCCCAGCATTTT
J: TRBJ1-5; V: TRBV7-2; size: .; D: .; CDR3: CASSLAAHYSNQPQHF; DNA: TGTGCCAGCAGCTTAGCGGCACACTATAGCAATCAGCCCCAGCATTTT
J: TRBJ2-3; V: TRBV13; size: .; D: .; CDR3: CASSFLGRLGSTDTQYF; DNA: TGTGCCAGCAGCTTCCTAGGGAGACTAGGGTCGACAGATACGCAGTATTTT
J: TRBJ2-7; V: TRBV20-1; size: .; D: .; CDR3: CSARDRVLAYEQYF; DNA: TGCAGTGCTAGAGACAGGGTCTTGGCCTACGAGCAGTACTTC
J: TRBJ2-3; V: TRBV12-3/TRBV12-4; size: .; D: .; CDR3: CASSWKTGRVRTDTQYF; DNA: TGTGCCAGCAGTTGGAAGACAGGGAGGGTCCGCACAGATACGCAGTATTTT
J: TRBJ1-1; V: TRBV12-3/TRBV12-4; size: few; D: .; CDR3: CASSFGPGQGTTEAFF; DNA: TGTGCCAGCAGTTTTGGTCCGGGACAAGGGACCACTGAAGCTTTCTTT
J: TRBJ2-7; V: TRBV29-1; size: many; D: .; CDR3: CSVEVPLRSSYEQYF; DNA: TGCAGCGTTGAAGTTCCCCTCAGGTCCTCCTACGAGCAGTACTTC
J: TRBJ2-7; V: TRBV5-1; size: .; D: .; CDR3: CASALDTGRYEQYF; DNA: TGCGCCAGCGCCCTGGACACAGGACGCTACGAGCAGTACTTC
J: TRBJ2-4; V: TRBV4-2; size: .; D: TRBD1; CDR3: CASSQDDALGQGYGQYF; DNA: TGTGCCAGCAGCCAAGACGATGCGCTGGGACAGGGTTACGGGCAGTACTTC
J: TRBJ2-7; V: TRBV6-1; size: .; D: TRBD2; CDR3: CASSEDGPGRPKTSVYSYEQYF; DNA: TGTGCCAGCAGTGAAGACGGCCCGGGGAGACCTAAGACTAGCGTCTACTCCTACGAGCAGTACTTC
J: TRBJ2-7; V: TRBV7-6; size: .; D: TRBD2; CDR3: CASRRAGGYEQYF; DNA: TGTGCCAGCAGGAGAGCGGGAGGCTACGAGCAGTACTTC
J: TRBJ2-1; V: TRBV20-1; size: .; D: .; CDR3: CSAQYGEWSYNEQFF; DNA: TGCAGTGCCCAATACGGGGAATGGTCCTACAATGAGCAGTTCTTC
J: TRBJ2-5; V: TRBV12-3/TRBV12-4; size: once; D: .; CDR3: CASSADQTGAGVGEQYF; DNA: TGTGCCAGCAGTGCCGACCAGACGGGCGCCGGGGTTGGTGAGCAGTACTTC